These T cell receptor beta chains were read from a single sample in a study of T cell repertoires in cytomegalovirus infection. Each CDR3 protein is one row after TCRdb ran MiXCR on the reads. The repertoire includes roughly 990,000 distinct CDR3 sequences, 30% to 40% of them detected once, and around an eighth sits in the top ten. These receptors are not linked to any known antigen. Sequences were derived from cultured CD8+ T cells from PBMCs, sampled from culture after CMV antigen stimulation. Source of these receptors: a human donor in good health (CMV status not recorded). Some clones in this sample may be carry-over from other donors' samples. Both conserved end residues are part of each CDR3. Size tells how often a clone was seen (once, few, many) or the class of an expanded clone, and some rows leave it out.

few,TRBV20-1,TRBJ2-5,CSATRKLQETQYF
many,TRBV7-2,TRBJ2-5,CASSLVDSKQETQYF
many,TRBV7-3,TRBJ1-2,CASSFMTGEGYTF
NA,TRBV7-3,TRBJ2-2,CTSSPSRGGAGELFF
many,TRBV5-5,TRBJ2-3,CASSARGQGFDTQYF
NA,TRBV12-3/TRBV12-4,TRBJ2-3,CASTSGGGTDTQYF
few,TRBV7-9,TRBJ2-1,CASSSLTGREYNEQFF
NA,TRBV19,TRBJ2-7,CASSPGGLGSYEQYF
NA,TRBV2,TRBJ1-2,CASSERGDGYTF
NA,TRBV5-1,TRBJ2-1,CASSSDRALGNEQFF
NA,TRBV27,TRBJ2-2,CASSLYRAITGELFF
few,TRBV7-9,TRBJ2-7,CASSLPGGVPNSYEQYF
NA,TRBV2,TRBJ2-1,CASITGRDEQFF
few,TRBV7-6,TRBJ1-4,CASSQEITGGGDEKLFF
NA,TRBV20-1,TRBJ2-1,CSDVLAGGPGSKLLNEQFF
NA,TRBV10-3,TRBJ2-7,CATRPLGTYEQYF
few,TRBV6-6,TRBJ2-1,CASRYTSGGYNEQFF
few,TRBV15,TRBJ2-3,CATSRDPPYLADTQYF
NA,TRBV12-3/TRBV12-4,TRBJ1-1,CASTGIGPRAEAFF
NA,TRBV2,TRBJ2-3,CAIGDRGGTDTQYF
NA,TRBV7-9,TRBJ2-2,CASSLEGWTGPGELFF
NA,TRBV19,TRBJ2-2,CASSIGQANTGELFF
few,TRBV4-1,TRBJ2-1,CASRAQGFYNEQFF
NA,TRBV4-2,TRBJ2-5,CASSQSPLAQETQYF
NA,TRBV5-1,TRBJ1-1,CASSSGWGGDTEAFF
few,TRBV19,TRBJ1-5,CASSITLQNQPQHF
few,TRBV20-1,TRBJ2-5,CSAPYPGTQPRETQYF
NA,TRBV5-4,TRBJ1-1,CASSWGQGETEAFF
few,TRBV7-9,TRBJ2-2,CARGANTGELFF
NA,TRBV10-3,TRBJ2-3,CAISELAPDTDTQYF
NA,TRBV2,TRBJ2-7,CASIKGAYEQYF
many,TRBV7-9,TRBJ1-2,CASSLVATEHYGYTF
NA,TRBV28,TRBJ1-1,CAGGRLNTEAFF
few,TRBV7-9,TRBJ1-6,CASSLPGENSPLHF
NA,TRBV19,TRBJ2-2,CASSRMDRGQNTGELFF
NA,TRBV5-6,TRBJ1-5,CASSLVGASSQPQHF
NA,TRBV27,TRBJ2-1,CASGTGYYNEQFF
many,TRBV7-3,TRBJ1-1,CASSSSYNTEAFF
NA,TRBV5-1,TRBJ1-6,CASSPGQGVGSPLHF
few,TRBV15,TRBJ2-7,CATSRVTSVEQYF
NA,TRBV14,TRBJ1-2,CASGLGGAWGYTF